These T cell receptor beta chains were read from a single sample in a study of T cells in Graves' hyperthyroidism and ophthalmopathy. TCRdb recomputed calls from the multiplex PCR reads with MiXCR, one row per CDR3 protein. The table includes fewer than 650,000 distinct CDR3 sequences, about 15% detected once. Sequenced material: blood. These TCRs come from a woman aged 40 to 50 with Graves' ophthalmopathy. CDR3s include the opening cysteine and the closing phenylalanine or tryptophan. A D gene is named only where the DNA matches it firmly. Size is omitted from some rows. Given values are once, few, many or a class for expanded clones.

abundance,d_gene,v_gene,j_gene,CDR3nt,CDR3aa
many,-,TRBV6-5,TRBJ1-1,TGTGCCAGCAGTTACCACCTTGGAGAAGGGGTCACTGAAGCTTTCTTT,CASSYHLGEGVTEAFF
many,-,TRBV28,TRBJ1-5,TGTGCCAGCAGTCCCAGTGGGGGGCAGACAAAGCCCCAGCATTTT,CASSPSGGQTKPQHF
many,TRBD1,TRBV30,TRBJ1-1,TGTGCCTGGAGTCAGGGAACAGGGGGCAACACTGAAGCTTTCTTT,CAWSQGTGGNTEAFF
many,-,TRBV11-3,TRBJ1-2,TGTGCCAGCACCCCCTCGGCAGGGACCGGCTACACCTTC,CASTPSAGTGYTF
many,-,TRBV28,TRBJ2-4,TGTGCCAGCAGTCCCGACCCTAGGCAAGATCTAGCCAAAAACATTCAGTACTTC,CASSPDPRQDLAKNIQYF
-,TRBD1,TRBV6-5,TRBJ2-7,TGTGCCAGCAGTTACACACAGGGGGCTCGGGATGAGCAGTACTTC,CASSYTQGARDEQYF
-,TRBD1,TRBV29-1,TRBJ2-5,TGCAGCGCAGAGACAGGGGGCATAGAGACCCAGTACTTC,CSAETGGIETQYF
many,-,TRBV10-2,TRBJ2-7,TGCGCCAGCAGTGAGGTCAGGGTCAACGAGCAGTACTTC,CASSEVRVNEQYF
many,TRBD2,TRBV11-1,TRBJ2-7,TGTGCCAGCAGCCCGAGGACTAGCGGGAGGGCCCACGAGCAGTACTTC,CASSPRTSGRAHEQYF
many,-,TRBV7-2,TRBJ2-5,TGTGCCAGCAGCTTAGGGTGGGCCGAGACCCAGTACTTC,CASSLGWAETQYF
-,-,TRBV6-1,TRBJ2-7,TGTGCCAGCACGCGGTCCCAAAGGGCGGGCAGCTCCTACGAGCAGTACTTC,CASTRSQRAGSSYEQYF
-,-,TRBV3-1,TRBJ1-5,TGTGCCAGCAGCCTCGGGGAGGGAGTAAGCCCCCAGCATTTT,CASSLGEGVSPQHF